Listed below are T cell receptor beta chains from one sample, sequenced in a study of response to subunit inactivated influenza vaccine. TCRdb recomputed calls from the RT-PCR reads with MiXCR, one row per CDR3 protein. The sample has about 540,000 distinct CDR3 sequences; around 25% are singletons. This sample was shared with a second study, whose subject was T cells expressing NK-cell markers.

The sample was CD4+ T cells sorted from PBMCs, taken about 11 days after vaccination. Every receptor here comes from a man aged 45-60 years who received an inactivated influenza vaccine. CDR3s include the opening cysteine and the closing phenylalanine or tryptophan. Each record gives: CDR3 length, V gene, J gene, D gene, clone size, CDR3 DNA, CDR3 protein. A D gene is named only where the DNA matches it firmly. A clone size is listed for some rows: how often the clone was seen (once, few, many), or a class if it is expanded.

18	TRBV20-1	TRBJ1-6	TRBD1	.	TGCAGAGCTAGAAAAGCGGGACAGGGCTTAGGGTATAATTCACCCCTCCACTTT	CRARKAGQGLGYNSPLHF
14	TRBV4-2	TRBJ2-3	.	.	TGTGCCAGCAGCCAAGATCGGGTCTTAGATACGCAGTATTTT	CASSQDRVLDTQYF
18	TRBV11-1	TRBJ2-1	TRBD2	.	TGTGCCAGCAGCTTAGCGCTGTGGGAGGGCCCCCTAAACAATGAGCAGTTCTTC	CASSLALWEGPLNNEQFF
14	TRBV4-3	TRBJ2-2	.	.	TGCGCCAGCAGCCAAGACGTTGGGTCCGGGGAGCTGTTTTTT	CASSQDVGSGELFF
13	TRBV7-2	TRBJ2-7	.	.	TGTGCCAGCAGCTTAGAACGGCGGTACGAGCAGTACTTC	CASSLERRYEQYF
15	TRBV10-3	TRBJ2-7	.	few	TGTGCCATCAGTGATCTTTTCTCGAGCTCCTACGAGCAGTACTTC	CAISDLFSSSYEQYF
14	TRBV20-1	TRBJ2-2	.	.	TGCAGTGCTAGGGGACACTCGAACACCGGGGAGCTGTTTTTT	CSARGHSNTGELFF
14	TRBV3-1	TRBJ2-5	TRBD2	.	TGTGCCAGCAGCCAAGATCTAGCGGAAAGAAGCCCCGGGTTC	CASSQDLAERSPGF
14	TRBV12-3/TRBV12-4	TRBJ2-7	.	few	TGTGCCAACAATCAGGGGGGTTTGGCCTACGAGCAGTACTTC	CANNQGGLAYEQYF
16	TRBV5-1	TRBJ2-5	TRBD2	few	TGCGCCAGCAACCCCTCACGTGGCCTAGCGGTGGAGACCCAGTACTTC	CASNPSRGLAVETQYF
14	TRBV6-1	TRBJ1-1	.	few	TGTGCCAGCAGCCTATTAGGGGAGGACACTGAAGCTTTCTTT	CASSLLGEDTEAFF
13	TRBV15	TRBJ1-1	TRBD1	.	TGTGCCACCAGCAGAGCGGACAGGCTTGAAGCTTTCTTT	CATSRADRLEAFF
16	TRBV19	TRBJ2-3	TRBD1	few	TGTGCCAGTAGCGACAGGGGGGCCACTAGCACAGATACGCAGTATTTT	CASSDRGATSTDTQYF
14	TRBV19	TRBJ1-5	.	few	TGTGCCAGTAGTATTGGGGGGTTGAGTCAGCCCCAGCATTTT	CASSIGGLSQPQHF
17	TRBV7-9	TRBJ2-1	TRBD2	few	TGTGCCAGCAGCTTAGCGCAACTAGCGGTTAAGGCCTATGAGCAGTTCTTC	CASSLAQLAVKAYEQFF
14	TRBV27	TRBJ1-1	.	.	TGTGCCAGCAGTCGGACGATATGGAACACTGAAGCTTTCTTT	CASSRTIWNTEAFF
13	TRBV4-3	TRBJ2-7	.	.	TGCGCCAGCAGCCAAGATACGGGAGTCAAGCAGTACTTC	CASSQDTGVKQYF
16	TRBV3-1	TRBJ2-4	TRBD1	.	TGTGCCAGCAGCCAAGATCCCGGACAGGGGGCGAACATTCAGTACTTC	CASSQDPGQGANIQYF
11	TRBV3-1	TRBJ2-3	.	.	TGTGCCAGCGGGGCGACAGATACGCAGTATTTT	CASGATDTQYF
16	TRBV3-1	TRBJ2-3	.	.	TGTGCCAGCAGCCAAGATAGAGGAGACAGACGAGATACGCAGTATTTT	CASSQDRGDRRDTQYF
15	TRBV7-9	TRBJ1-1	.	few	TGTGCCAGCAGCTTAGCGGGGACCAAGGGCACTGAAGCTTTCTTT	CASSLAGTKGTEAFF
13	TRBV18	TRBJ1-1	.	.	TGTGCCAGCTCACCAGGACCGCGCTCTGAAGCTTTCTTT	CASSPGPRSEAFF
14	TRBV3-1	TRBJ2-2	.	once	TGTGCCAGCAGCCCGTCGGGGTTCGGCGGGGAGCTGTTTTTT	CASSPSGFGGELFF
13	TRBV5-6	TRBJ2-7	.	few	TGTGCCAGCAGCCGAAGGGGAACCTACGAGCAGTACTTC	CASSRRGTYEQYF
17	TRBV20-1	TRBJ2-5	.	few	TGCAGTGCTAGACCTTGGGGGCGATTCTCGCATCAAGAGACCCAGTACTTC	CSARPWGRFSHQETQYF
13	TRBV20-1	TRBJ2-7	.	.	TGCAGTGCTAGAGTCCCTGGACTCCGCGAGCAGTACTTC	CSARVPGLREQYF
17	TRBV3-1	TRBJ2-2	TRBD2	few	TGTGCCAGCAGCCAAGAGGGGCTAGCGGTGAACACCGGGGAGCTGTTTTTT	CASSQEGLAVNTGELFF
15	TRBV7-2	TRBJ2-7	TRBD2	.	TGTGCCAGCAGTTCGAGCGGGGGAGCCCCCTACGAGCAGTACTTC	CASSSSGGAPYEQYF
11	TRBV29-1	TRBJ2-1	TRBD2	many	TGCAGCGGGGGACTAGGGGGTGAGCAGTTCTTC	CSGGLGGEQFF
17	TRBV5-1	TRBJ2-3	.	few	TGCGCCAGCAGCATATTAGACTCGCAGGGAGGTACAGATACGCAGTATTTT	CASSILDSQGGTDTQYF
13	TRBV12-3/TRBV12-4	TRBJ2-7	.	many	TGTGCCAGCAGTCTGGGGGAGATCTACGAGCAGTACTTC	CASSLGEIYEQYF
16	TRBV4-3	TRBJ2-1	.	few	TGCGCCAGCAGCCAAGAGGCCGGGGCCGACTACAATGAGCAGTTCTTC	CASSQEAGADYNEQFF
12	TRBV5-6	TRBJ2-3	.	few	TGTGCCAGCAGCTTGTTCGCAGATACGCAGTATTTT	CASSLFADTQYF
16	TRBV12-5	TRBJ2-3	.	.	TGTGCTAGTGGTTTGGGGATACAGGACGGCACAGATACGCAGTATTTT	CASGLGIQDGTDTQYF
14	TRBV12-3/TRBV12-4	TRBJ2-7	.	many	TGTGCCAGCAGTTTCTCGACAGGAAAAGGCGAGCAGTACTTC	CASSFSTGKGEQYF
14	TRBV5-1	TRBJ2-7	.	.	TGCGCCAGCAGCTGGGATGGTGGGCCCTACGAGCAGTACTTC	CASSWDGGPYEQYF
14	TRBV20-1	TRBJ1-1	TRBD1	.	TGCAGTGCAGTGAAACAGGGGGTTGAAACTGAAGCTTTCTTT	CSAVKQGVETEAFF
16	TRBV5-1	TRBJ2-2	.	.	TGCGCCAGCAGCTCGGTAGTGGCGGGAAACACCGGGGAGCTGTTTTTT	CASSSVVAGNTGELFF
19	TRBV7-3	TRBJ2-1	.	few	TGTGCCAGCAGCTCCCCCCGCAACGCGACCGGGACGCTCTACAATGAGCAGTTCTTC	CASSSPRNATGTLYNEQFF
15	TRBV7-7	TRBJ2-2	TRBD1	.	TGTGCTAGCAGAGCGGGACAGGGGAACACCGGGGAGCTGTTTTTT	CASRAGQGNTGELFF
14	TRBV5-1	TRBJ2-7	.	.	TGCGCCAGCAGCTTTCACGACGGGACCTACGAGCAGTACTTC	CASSFHDGTYEQYF
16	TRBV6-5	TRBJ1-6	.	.	TGTGCCAGCAGTTACTTTGGTTCGGGAAATAATTCACCCCTCCACTTT	CASSYFGSGNNSPLHF
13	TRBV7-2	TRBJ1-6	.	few	TGTGCCAGCAGCTTAGGGGTAACTTCACCCCTCCACTTT	CASSLGVTSPLHF
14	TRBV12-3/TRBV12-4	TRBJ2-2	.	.	TGTGCCAGCAGCGTAACTAGGAACACCGGGGAGCTGTTTTTT	CASSVTRNTGELFF
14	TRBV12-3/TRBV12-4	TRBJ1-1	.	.	TGTGCCAGCTCCCTAGGCAGGGTGCGCACTGAAGCTTTCTTT	CASSLGRVRTEAFF
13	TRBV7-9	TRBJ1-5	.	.	TGTGCCAGCAGGCGGGACGGCCGTGCGCCCCAGCATTTT	CASRRDGRAPQHF